This T cell receptor (beta chain) was obtained from a study of cytomegalovirus exposure and HLA in healthy donors. Study information: Earlier findings included some 120 million unique TCR beta sequences obtained from 150 million to 200 million T cells.

As concerns this clone: The target antigen is unknown.

Use of 60 Vbeta and 13 Jbeta primers characterized the PCR. Profiling relied on immunoSEQ multiplex PCR, and the TCRdb table lists in-frame clones only, not all of them. This table holds fewer than 200,000 clones, under 90% found once. Unrecorded immune exposures were likely, despite nominal health at sampling. Whole-study findings and limits: Follow-up analysis later connected one missense variant in DCLRE1C with trimming of TCR beta V- and J-genes. The majority of TCR sequences were rare, yet some public TCRs appeared in many donors.

What was sequenced was PBMCs. This TCR was sampled from a man younger than 45 in good health and CMV-seronegative.

The CDR3 sequence is CASSQVWATGELFF. As DNA, the CDR3 is TGCGCCAGCAGCCAAGTGTGGGCTACCGGGGAGCTGTTTTTT. The V gene is TRBV4-3, the J gene TRBJ2-2; D gene uncertain. Trimming cost V 1 base and J 5 bases, with 8 bases left between them. The CDR3 loop spans 14 amino acids. Germline V CDR1 and CDR2: LGHNA, YSLEER.